The rows below give T cell receptor beta chains drawn from one sample of a study of CD8+ T cells in alopecia areata. TCRdb's table, derived via immunoSEQ multiplex PCR, lists solely in-frame clones and lacks some. Of about 150,000 clones listed, roughly 58% are singletons. Sequencing used CD8+ T cells sorted from blood. The receptors derive from a human donor in good health. CDR3s include the opening cysteine and the closing phenylalanine or tryptophan. Fields, in order: V gene, J gene, clone size, D gene, CDR3 DNA, CDR3 protein. D genes are given only for firm matches. Not every row has a clone size; where given, it reads once, few, many or a size class.

TRBV9,TRBJ2-1,few,.,TGTGCCAGCGGACGGGACAATGAGCAGTTCTTC,CASGRDNEQFF
TRBV27,TRBJ2-1,.,.,TGTGCCAGCATGAGCGCAGGAGACAATGAGCAGTTCTTC,CASMSAGDNEQFF
TRBV29-1,TRBJ2-1,few,TRBD1,TGCAGCGCCGTGATTGTGGGACAGGGGCATGAGCAGTTCTTC,CSAVIVGQGHEQFF
TRBV4-2,TRBJ1-2,.,.,TGTGCCAGCAGCCAAGAACAGTGGTACACCTTC,CASSQEQWYTF
TRBV5-1,TRBJ2-7,.,.,TGCGCCAGCAGCTTGACGGGAGCTCGGGAGCAGTACTTC,CASSLTGAREQYF
TRBV29-1,TRBJ2-1,.,.,TGCAGCGTTGAAGAGCCAGCGAGATCGATGGGTGAGCAGTTCTTC,CSVEEPARSMGEQFF
TRBV6-5,TRBJ1-2,.,.,TGTGCCAGTACCTCTACAGGGTCCGGCTACACCTTC,CASTSTGSGYTF
TRBV29-1,TRBJ2-3,.,.,TGCAGCGTTGTGACAGAGACTAGCACAGATACGCAGTATTTT,CSVVTETSTDTQYF
TRBV15,TRBJ2-5,.,.,TGTGCCACCAGCAGTTCGGCGGCAGAGACCCAGTACTTC,CATSSSAAETQYF
TRBV27,TRBJ2-5,.,TRBD1,TGTGCCAGCAGGATCAGGGGGCAAGAGACCCAGTACTTC,CASRIRGQETQYF
TRBV4-1,TRBJ1-1,.,.,TGCGCCAGCAGCCAAGATCCGGGGTCTGGCACTGAAGCTTTCTTT,CASSQDPGSGTEAFF
TRBV9,TRBJ1-5,.,.,TGTGCCAGCAGCGTTAATCAGCCCCAGCATTTT,CASSVNQPQHF
TRBV28,TRBJ2-7,few,TRBD2,TGTGCCAGCAGAACTGCCGGGACTAGCGCCCACGAGCAGTACTTC,CASRTAGTSAHEQYF
TRBV5-1,TRBJ2-1,.,TRBD2,TGCGCCAGCAGCCTTATCGGTGGGGTAGCGGGAGTCAATGAGCAGTTCTTC,CASSLIGGVAGVNEQFF
TRBV27,TRBJ2-7,.,.,TGTGCCAGCAGTCCACCGGGGCAGGGCCAAACAGAGCAGTACTTC,CASSPPGQGQTEQYF
TRBV29-1,TRBJ2-1,few,TRBD2,TGCAGCGTTCCTCAGCCGTGGACTAGTCAGCAGTTCTTC,CSVPQPWTSQQFF
TRBV11-2,TRBJ2-7,.,.,TGTGCCAGCAGCCTGGGACACGTCTACGAGCAGTACTTC,CASSLGHVYEQYF
TRBV5-4,TRBJ2-1,few,TRBD1,TGTGCCAGCAGCGGAACGGGACAGCTCGACAATGAGCAGTTCTTC,CASSGTGQLDNEQFF
TRBV27,TRBJ2-5,.,.,TGTGCCAGCAGTTTAGGGATAAAAGAGACCCAGTACTTC,CASSLGIKETQYF
TRBV5-4,TRBJ2-3,.,.,TGTGCCAGCAGCTCCCGTGGGGGTGGGACAGATACGCAGTATTTT,CASSSRGGGTDTQYF
TRBV13,TRBJ2-5,.,.,TGTGCCAGCAGCTTAGGATTAGCGGAGACCCAGTACTTC,CASSLGLAETQYF
TRBV7-3,TRBJ2-5,few,.,TGTGCCAGCAGCTGGACTGGGGGCGGAGAGACCCAGTACTTC,CASSWTGGGETQYF
TRBV4-1,TRBJ1-1,few,.,TGCGCCAGCAGCCCCAAGGCGCGAACTGAAGCTTTCTTT,CASSPKARTEAFF
TRBV10-3,TRBJ2-3,few,.,TGTGCCATCAGTGGCACGGGTGGCGCAGATACGCAGTATTTT,CAISGTGGADTQYF
TRBV29-1,TRBJ1-1,.,.,TGCAGCGTTGTACTAGGCATGAACACTGAAGCTTTCTTT,CSVVLGMNTEAFF
TRBV9,TRBJ2-2,few,.,TGTGCCAGCGGAAGGGGCAGGGGGGAGCTGTTTTTT,CASGRGRGELFF
TRBV7-9,TRBJ2-7,.,.,TGTGCCAGCAGCTTAGGAACGGCCTCCTACGAGCAGTACTTC,CASSLGTASYEQYF
TRBV5-4,TRBJ2-7,.,.,TGTGCCAGCAGCTTGCGGGGTTTCGACGAGCAGTACTTC,CASSLRGFDEQYF
TRBV19,TRBJ2-7,few,.,TGTGCCAGTAGTTACCAGGCTGGGTCCTACGAGCAGTACTTC,CASSYQAGSYEQYF
TRBV4-2,TRBJ2-7,.,TRBD2,TGTGCCAGCAGAGATCCGGGAGGCCCTTACGAGCAGTACTTC,CASRDPGGPYEQYF
TRBV25-1,TRBJ1-2,few,.,TGTGCCAGCGCCTGGTCGGGTGGCTACACCTTC,CASAWSGGYTF
TRBV5-6,TRBJ1-5,.,.,TGTGCCAGCAGCTTGGGGGCGCGGGAGCCCCAGCATTTT,CASSLGAREPQHF
TRBV30,TRBJ2-7,.,.,TGTGCCTGGAGTGTAACCTACGAGCAGTACTTC,CAWSVTYEQYF
TRBV29-1,TRBJ2-2,few,TRBD1,TGCAGCGTTTGGCACAGGGGGCTCGGCGGAGGGAACACCGGGGAGCTGTTTTTT,CSVWHRGLGGGNTGELFF
TRBV29-1,TRBJ1-3,.,.,TGCAGCGTGACATCGGACGGAGGATTCTCTGGAAACACCATATATTTT,CSVTSDGGFSGNTIYF
TRBV11-2,TRBJ2-7,.,.,TGTGCCAGCAGCTTAGCGGCGCGCTACGAGCAGTACTTC,CASSLAARYEQYF
TRBV9,TRBJ1-2,few,.,TGTGCCAGCAGCGTACCCGGTGGCTACACCTTC,CASSVPGGYTF
TRBV10-3,TRBJ2-5,.,.,TGTGCCATCAGTGAGGTCCAAGAGACCCAGTACTTC,CAISEVQETQYF
TRBV23-1,TRBJ1-5,.,TRBD1,TGCGCCAGCAGTCAAACCGGGACAGGTGGCAATCAGCCCCAGCATTTT,CASSQTGTGGNQPQHF
TRBV25-1,TRBJ2-2,.,.,TGTGCCAGCAGTGAATCCAGCGGCCGAACCGGGGAGCTGTTTTTT,CASSESSGRTGELFF
TRBV29-1,TRBJ2-7,.,.,TGCAGCGTTGTTTTCGCCCGAGCAGCAGGGACGGACGAGCAGTACTTC,CSVVFARAAGTDEQYF
TRBV25-1,TRBJ2-7,.,TRBD1,TGTGCCAGCAGTGATAGGGACAGGGCCTACGAGCAGTACTTC,CASSDRDRAYEQYF
TRBV11-2,TRBJ2-1,.,TRBD2,TGTGCCAGCAGCTCGGGGGGGGGCGATGAGCAGTTCTTC,CASSSGGGDEQFF
TRBV27,TRBJ1-1,few,.,TGTGCCAGCAGTTTAAGGGGTGAACTTGGAGCTTTCTTT,CASSLRGELGAFF
TRBV6-1,TRBJ1-5,few,.,TGTGCCAGCAGTTTGGGGGTAAGCAATCAGCCCCAGCATTTT,CASSLGVSNQPQHF